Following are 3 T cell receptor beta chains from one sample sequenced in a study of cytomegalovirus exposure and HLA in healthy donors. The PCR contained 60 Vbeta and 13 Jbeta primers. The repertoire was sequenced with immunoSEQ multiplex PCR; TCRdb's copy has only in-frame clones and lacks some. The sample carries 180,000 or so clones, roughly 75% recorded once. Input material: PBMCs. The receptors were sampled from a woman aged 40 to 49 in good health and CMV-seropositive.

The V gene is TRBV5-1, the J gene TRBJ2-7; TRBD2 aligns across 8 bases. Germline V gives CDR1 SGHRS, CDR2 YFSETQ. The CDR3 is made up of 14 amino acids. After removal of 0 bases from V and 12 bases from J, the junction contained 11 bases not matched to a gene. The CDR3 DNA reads TGCGCCAGCAGCTTGGAATCTAGCGGGCTTTCTGGGTACTTC. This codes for CASSLESSGLSGYF.

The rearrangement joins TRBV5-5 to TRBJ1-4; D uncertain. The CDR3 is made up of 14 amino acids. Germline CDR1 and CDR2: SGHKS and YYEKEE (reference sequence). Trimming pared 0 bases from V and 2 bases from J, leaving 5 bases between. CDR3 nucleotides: TGTGCCAGCAGCTTGGCCAGGACTAATGAAAAACTGTTTTTT. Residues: CASSLARTNEKLFF.

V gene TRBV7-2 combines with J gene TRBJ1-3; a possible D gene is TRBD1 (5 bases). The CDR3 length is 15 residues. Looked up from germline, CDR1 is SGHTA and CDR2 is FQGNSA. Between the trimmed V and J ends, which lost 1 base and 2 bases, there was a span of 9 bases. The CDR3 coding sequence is TGTGCCAGCAGCTTAGGATTAGGGGCTGGAAACACCATATATTTT. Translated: CASSLGLGAGNTIYF.